This T cell receptor (beta chain) was obtained from a study of cytomegalovirus exposure and HLA in healthy donors. Trimming removed 2 bases from V and 11 bases from J, with 16 bases in between. The CDR3 has 13 residues. Germline V gene data show CDR1 as SGHTS and CDR2 as YDEGEE. This clone was found once. 60 Vbeta and 13 Jbeta primers were used in PCR. Repertoires were generated with immunoSEQ multiplex PCR, while TCRdb's copy carries only in-frame clones and drops some. The sample lists about 200,000 clones, about 85% seen once, with under 1.2% in the top ten. What was sequenced was PBMCs. The source is a boy under 10 years old in good health and CMV-seronegative. The V call is TRBV5-8, the J call TRBJ1-1; perhaps TRBD1 as D (5 bases). CDR3 in amino acids: CASSFWGGQEAFF. The DNA for the CDR3 is TGTGCCAGCAGCTTTTGGGGCGGACAAGAGGCTTTCTTT.